What follows are 8 T cell receptor beta chains derived from one specimen sequenced in a study of T cell repertoires and HLA-DP antigens (dated by TCRdb to the late 2010s). What these receptors recognize is not known. The method was the immunoSEQ multiplex PCR assay. TCRdb obtained this table from immuneACCESS and retained in-frame rearrangements with V and J assigned. These tables miss some clones; where compared with another copy, unresolved V genes account for less than half of the shortfall, and the remainder is unexplained. The sample table holds approximately 90,000 clones, of which 86% were seen once. The biggest ten clones account for around 1.7% of the sample. Material: CD4+ T cells from PBMCs. The receptors shown here come from a man aged 45-65 years in good health and CMV-seronegative.

The chain recombines TRBV9 with TRBJ2-3; 7 nucleotides match TRBD2. Germline values: CDR1 SGDLS, CDR2 YYNGEE. The CDR3 loop spans 16 amino acids. The trim removed 0 bases at V and 4 bases at J, leaving 8 bases unmatched. DNA of the CDR3: TGTGCCAGCAGCGTAGGAGTAGCGGGTTTATCAGATACGCAGTATTTT. This sequence encodes CASSVGVAGLSDTQYF.

The chain couples TRBV14 to TRBJ2-1; 12 bases are shared with TRBD2. J gave up 2 bases and V 5 bases, and 4 bases lay outside the gene matches. Looked up from germline, CDR1 is SGHDN and CDR2 is FVKESK. The CDR3 is 16 residues long. The CDR3 loop reads CASSEPSGGAYNEQFF. CDR3 sequence (DNA): TGTGCCAGCAGCGAACCTAGCGGGGGGGCCTACAATGAGCAGTTCTTC.

The genes are TRBV9 and TRBJ2-3; maybe TRBD2 (6 bases). This CDR3 is built from 14 residues. Germline CDR1 and CDR2: SGDLS and YYNGEE. With 5 bases removed from V and 7 bases from J, the gap between germline ends came to 17 bases. The CDR3 bases are TGTGCCAGCAGTGGAGTCCCGGGAGAAAATACGCAGTATTTT. Encoded protein: CASSGVPGENTQYF.

In this sample, this clone turned up a few times. The V gene is TRBV30, the J gene TRBJ2-3; no definite D call. Germline lookup yields CDR1 GTSNPN and CDR2 SVGIG (reference sequence). With 4 bases removed from V and 1 base from J, the gap between germline ends came to 9 bases. This CDR3 region has 13 residues. CDR3 DNA: TGTGCCTGGACTGGATGGGGCACAGATACGCAGTATTTT. It specifies CAWTGWGTDTQYF.

This chain joins TRBV29-1 and TRBJ2-5; possibly TRBD1 for D (6 bases). The CDR3 consists of 12 residues. CDR1 SQVTM and CDR2 ANQGSEA come from the germline V gene. V was trimmed by 6 bases and J by 4 bases, leaving 12 bases between them. The CDR3 DNA follows: TGCAGCGTGGAACAGGGAGCAGAGACCCAGTACTTC. It encodes CSVEQGAETQYF.

The genes are TRBV2 and TRBJ2-6; no firm D call. Germline V gives CDR1 SNHLY, CDR2 FYNNEI. This CDR3 region has 18 residues. Trimming cost V 6 bases and J 0 bases, with 18 bases left between them. The CDR3 loop is CASRLRAQVLSGANVLTF. CDR3 nucleotides: TGTGCCAGCAGACTCCGGGCCCAAGTCCTCTCTGGGGCCAACGTCCTGACTTTC.

This clone appeared a single time. This chain links TRBV18 with TRBJ2-3; 10 bases are shared with TRBD2. This CDR3 spans 16 amino acids. The ends lost 5 bases at V and 2 bases at J; junction bases unmatched: 7. Looked up from germline, CDR1 is KGHSH and CDR2 is LQKENI. CDR3 in amino acids: CASSRLAGGITDTQYF. The CDR3 region has the DNA TGTGCCAGCTCAAGGTTAGCGGGAGGAATCACAGATACGCAGTATTTT.

This clone occurred once. V usage is TRBV4-1 and J usage is TRBJ2-2, with 8 positions matching TRBD1. The trim removed 0 bases at V and 5 bases at J, leaving 5 bases unmatched. This CDR3 is 16 amino acids long. CDR1 is MGHRA, CDR2 YSYEKL, per germline. CDR3 in amino acids: CASSQDETGGTGELFF. In DNA form, the CDR3 reads TGCGCCAGCAGCCAAGATGAAACAGGGGGGACCGGGGAGCTGTTTTTT.